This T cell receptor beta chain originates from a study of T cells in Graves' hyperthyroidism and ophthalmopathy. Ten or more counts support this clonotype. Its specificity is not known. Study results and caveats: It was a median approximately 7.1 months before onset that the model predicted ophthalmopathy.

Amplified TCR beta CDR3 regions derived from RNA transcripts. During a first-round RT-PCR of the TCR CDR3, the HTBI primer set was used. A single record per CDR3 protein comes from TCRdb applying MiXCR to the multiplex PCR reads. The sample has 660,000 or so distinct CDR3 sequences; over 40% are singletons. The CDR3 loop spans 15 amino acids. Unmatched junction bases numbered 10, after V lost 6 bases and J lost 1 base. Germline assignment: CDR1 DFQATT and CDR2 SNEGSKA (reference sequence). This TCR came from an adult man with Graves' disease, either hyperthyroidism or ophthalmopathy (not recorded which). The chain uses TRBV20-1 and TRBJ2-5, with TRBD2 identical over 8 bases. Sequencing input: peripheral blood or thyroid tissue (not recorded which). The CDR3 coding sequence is TGCAGTGCCCTCCCGGGACTAGAGGTCCAAGAGACCCAGTACTTC. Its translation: CSALPGLEVQETQYF.